This T cell receptor (beta chain) is drawn from a study of cytomegalovirus exposure and HLA in healthy donors. Study conclusions and caveats: Later, TCR association rates were found to vary by HLA locus, highest for DRB1 and lowest for HLA-C. The listing of 150 to 200 TCR beta chains classed them as cytomegalovirus-associated. Segments of the TCR beta V type were, in most cases, productive about 90% or about 30% of the time in an earlier analysis. Available immune exposure information covered CMV serostatus only.

PCR primers comprised 60 Vbeta and 13 Jbeta primers. Only in-frame clones appear in the TCRdb table, and some are missing; sequencing was by immunoSEQ multiplex PCR. The data hold 100,000 to 150,000 clones, with 60% to 85% observed a single time. Remarks on this clone: Its specificity is unknown.

This receptor was obtained from a middle-aged woman in good health and CMV-seropositive. The specimen sequenced was PBMCs.

The DNA of the CDR3 is TGTGCCAGCAGCCCCCAGGCAAACGGAAACACCATATATTTT. Protein: CASSPQANGNTIYF. The chain joins TRBV7-9 to TRBJ1-3, with unresolved D. This CDR3 has 14 amino acids. Trimming shortened V by 5 bases and J by 4 bases, and 12 bases separated the two germline ends. Germline V gene lookup returns CDR1 SEHNR and CDR2 FQNEAQ (reference sequence).